The T cell receptor (beta chain) described here comes from a study of tumor-infiltrating lymphocytes in primary liver carcinoma. Study information: Men as well as women, aged 30 to 69 years, made up the patients.

This clonotype has a handful of counts. Trimming at V came to 1 base and at J to 5 bases, leaving 3 bases not matched to a gene. The germline CDR1 and CDR2 sequences are MGHRA and YSYEKL. This CDR3 region has 16 residues. Unsorted whole blood served as the source of blood RNA, and germline DNA was extracted as well. The template, roughly 0.45 ug total RNA, yielded TCR beta cDNA made with a constant-region primer. Library construction for TCR beta comprised three nested multiplex PCR rounds performed with slightly modified ARM-PCR. TRBV1-TRBV30 forward primers and a C-beta reverse primer were used in the first two PCR rounds, which each ran for about 9 cycles. TCRdb independently ran MiXCR on the multiplex PCR reads; one entry per CDR3 protein. The repertoire holds 150,000 to 200,000 distinct CDR3 sequences, with roughly three fifths as singletons.

This receptor was identified in a man between 35 and 55 years old with primary liver carcinoma and hepatitis B virus infection. What was sequenced was peripheral blood. The chain employs TRBV4-1 and TRBJ2-2, with TRBD2 identical over 11 bases. CDR3 bases: TGCGCCAGCAGCCAAGTAACTAGCGGGAGTACCGGGGAGCTGTTTTTT. Amino acids: CASSQVTSGSTGELFF.